The T cell receptor beta chain described here comes from a study of identical twins. Germline CDR1 reads DFQATT; CDR2 reads SNEGSKA (reference sequence). CDR3 length: 14 residues. V was cut by 2 bases and J by 4 bases, with 13 bases left in between. Regarding the study as a whole: Without tracking the same donors, conclusions rested on cross-sectional statistical analysis. Abundant cord blood beta clonotypes carried fewer insertions; memory repertoires showed none. Partial confounding of zero-insertion analyses by invariant MAIT and iNKT cells was possible.

A universal primer site was incorporated via template switching, and the cDNA contained unique molecular identifiers. A single record per CDR3 protein comes from TCRdb applying MiXCR to the 5' RACE reads. The data contain 410,000 or so distinct CDR3 sequences, less than 20% of them seen just once; the ten biggest clones take up more than 10%. In the case of this clonotype: Its antigen is unknown.

Sample: naive T cells sorted from blood. This sequence was found in a man aged 45-65 years in good health. The chain carries TRBV20-1 and TRBJ2-3, with no clear D. CDR3 amino acids: CSARPTLVADTQYF. Written as DNA, the CDR3 is TGCAGTGCTAGACCGACCCTGGTAGCAGATACGCAGTATTTT.